This T cell receptor beta chain came from a study of molecular identifiers for immune sequencing clone quantification. Study in general: The replicates split RNA from about 19,000 or 110,000 naive CD8 cells five ways and sequenced four.

This clonotype was counted many times. What it recognizes is unknown. Notes on the study in general: Jurkat TCR RNA that was spiked in from one cell was reportedly detectable among 950,000 to 1,000,000 naive cells. Clones of above 20 RNA copies carried over 98% of effector molecules; in naive cells they carried under 1%.

Previously described methods and listed TCR primers were used for bulk TCR libraries. One entry per CDR3 protein, called by TCRdb with MiXCR from the PCR reads. Of 490,000 or so distinct CDR3 sequences detected, 25% appear once; the ten largest clones hold 0.76%. The CDR3 runs to 16 residues. Trimming stripped 1 base from V and 0 bases from J, with 11 bases between. Germline CDR1 is SGHTA and CDR2 is FQGNSA. Sequenced input: naive CD8+ T cells from blood, with Jurkat cell RNA spiked in. Indicated subset: FACS-sorted CD8+CD4-CCR7+CD45RA+ naive T cells. This chain connects TRBV7-2 to TRBJ2-3; TRBD1 is a possible D gene (5 bases). This sequence was found in a human donor in good health. Some libraries in this study had Jurkat cell RNA spiked in. Written as DNA, the CDR3 is TGTGCCAGCAGCTTAGTAGCAAGACAGAGCACAGATACGCAGTATTTT. Encoded protein: CASSLVARQSTDTQYF.